This T cell receptor (beta chain) was sequenced for a study of PD-1 blockade in classical Hodgkin lymphoma. The study's findings and limits: Newly diagnosed patients reportedly trailed healthy donors in baseline TCR diversity. CD4+ but not CD8+ TCR diversity rose significantly by C4D1.

This clone was seen just once. Its antigen is unidentified. The V end was cut by 0 bases, the J end by 3 bases, with 13 bases between. The CDR3 spans 15 residues. In germline, CDR1 is SGHRS, CDR2 YFSETQ. Clones were read by immunoSEQ multiplex PCR, and TCRdb kept only the in-frame ones, dropping some. The sample lists over 20,000 clones, more than 75% occurring once. Every patient relapsed after autologous stem cell transplantation, and brentuximab vedotin exposure varied. The clonotype was recovered from a human donor with classical Hodgkin lymphoma. J is TRBJ2-7 and V is TRBV5-1, with D perhaps TRBD1 (6 bases). Sample: peripheral blood mononuclear cells (PBMCs), taken at baseline. CDR3 nucleotide sequence: TGCGCCAGCAGCTTGGTTCCAGGGGAAGGCTACGAGCAGTACTTC. It translates to CASSLVPGEGYEQYF.